The source of this T cell receptor (beta chain) is a study of blood T cell repertoires in COVID-19. Study overall: Samples of COVID-19 (acute and convalescent) were obtained from the United States, Italy and Spain. Nucleic acid was either cDNA or gDNA, and it came from T cells, B-cell-depleted T cells, or PBMCs.

Clones were sequenced by immunoSEQ multiplex PCR, and TCRdb holds only the in-frame ones, with some missing. This table holds around 170,000 clones, about 86% found once. This sequence was found in a woman between 65 and 79 years old with acute or convalescent COVID-19. The sample comprised peripheral blood.

CDR3 sequence (DNA): TGCGCCAGCAGCTTAACCCCCAACGGGGGCACAGATACGCAGTATTTT. Its protein product is CASSLTPNGGTDTQYF. The chain joins TRBV5-1 to TRBJ2-3, with D possibly TRBD2 on 5 matching bases. The CDR3 runs 16 residues. Germline V CDR1 and CDR2: SGHRS, YFSETQ. V was trimmed by 2 bases and J by 1 base, leaving 14 bases between them.